The sequence of this T cell receptor beta chain was determined in a study of T cells in Graves' hyperthyroidism and ophthalmopathy. CDR3 size: 15 residues. V was pared by 10 bases and J by 1 base, with 9 bases of the junction left unmatched. Amplification of TCR beta CDR3 regions was performed using RNA transcripts as template. First-round RT-PCR with HTBI primers amplified the TCR CDR3 region. TCRdb re-analysed the multiplex PCR reads in MiXCR, keeping a single row per CDR3 protein. Here the sample spans around 300,000 distinct CDR3 sequences, approximately 14% being singletons. The sample holds many counts of this clonotype. PBMCs came from around 9.7 ml fresh peripheral blood.

This receptor was obtained from a woman in her forties or fifties with Graves' hyperthyroidism that later progressed to Graves' ophthalmopathy. Source material: blood. This chain joins TRBV12-3 or TRBV12-4 and TRBJ1-2, with 10 positions matching TRBD1. CDR3 in amino acids: CAIDRGHRFNYGYTF. In DNA form, the CDR3 reads TGTGCCATCGACAGGGGGCATCGTTTTAACTATGGCTACACCTTC.